This passage covers 5 T cell receptor beta chains from one sample sequenced in a study of blood T cell repertoires in COVID-19. Method: immunoSEQ multiplex PCR; TCRdb's copy keeps in-frame clones and lacks some. The sample shows roughly 50,000 clones, about 82% of them seen only once. The sequencing input was peripheral blood. These receptors were obtained from a man aged 65 to 85 with active COVID-19.

In its sample, this clone was seen once. The J gene is TRBJ1-1, the V gene TRBV15, with D unclear. Trimming removed 3 bases at V and 1 base at J, with 12 bases between. The CDR3 has 15 amino acids. From germline, CDR1 is LNHNV and CDR2 YYDKDF (reference sequence). The CDR3 nucleotides read TGTGCCACCAGCAGGCCCAGGACTGCGAACACTGAAGCTTTCTTT. Translation: CATSRPRTANTEAFF.

The chain carries TRBV11-3 and TRBJ2-2; 8 bases are shared with TRBD1. CDR1 and CDR2 from the germline V gene are SGHNT and YENEEA. The CDR3 is 17 amino acids. The V and J ends lost 1 base and 6 bases, in that order; junction bases with no gene match: 10. As DNA, the CDR3 is TGTGCCAGCAGCTTAGCCAGACAGGGGAGAGGGGCCGGGGAGCTGTTTTTT. It encodes CASSLARQGRGAGELFF.

The chain has TRBV16 and TRBJ2-3; TRBD1 agrees at 12 bases. V shed 4 bases, J shed 6 bases, and the junction held 2 bases outside the gene matches. The germline V gene has CDR1 KGHSY and CDR2 FQNENV. This CDR3 has 14 amino acids. CDR3 nucleotide sequence: TGTGCCAGCAGCCCCGGGACAGGGGGCGATACGCAGTATTTT. Its translation is CASSPGTGGDTQYF.

The chain employs TRBV19 and TRBJ1-4; no firm D call. This CDR3 spans 17 amino acids. The germline CDR1 and CDR2 sequences are LNHDA and SQIVND (reference sequence). The V and J ends lost 1 base and 0 bases respectively, with 12 bases between them. The CDR3, as DNA: TGTGCCAGTAGTATAGGACAAGGATGGGCAACTAATGAAAAACTGTTTTTT. It codes for CASSIGQGWATNEKLFF.

The chain carries TRBV27 and TRBJ1-2; D is undetermined. The germline V gene encodes CDR1 MNHEY and CDR2 SMNVEV (reference sequence). CDR3 length: 13 residues. V was clipped by 5 bases and J by 8 bases, with 15 bases between them. CDR3 nucleotide sequence: TGTGCCAGCAGTCCCCACTCCGCCTGGGGCTACACCTTC. Translating gives CASSPHSAWGYTF.